The 18 T cell receptor beta chains listed next were all sequenced from one sample in a study of CD8 T cells in ankylosing spondylitis. TCRdb reprocessed the 5' RACE reads via MiXCR and lists one record per CDR3 protein. The sample holds approximately 540,000 distinct CDR3 sequences, about 12% seen once. These TCRs are of unknown antigen specificity. Overall study findings and caveats: The study identified a TCR beta motif of several highly homologous variants that appeared characteristic of ankylosing spondylitis blood.

Material: blood, either unsorted or a sorted T cell fraction (not recorded which). Source of these receptors: a male donor with ankylosing spondylitis.

This chain uses TRBV21-1 with TRBJ1-2; the table's D call, TRBD1, was not checked against the DNA. TRBV21-1 corresponds to a pseudogene. CDR3 length: 14 amino acids. The CDR3 nucleotides are TGTGCCAGCAGCGGACAGGGATCAGGGTATGGCTACACCTTC. This gives the protein CASSGQGSGYGYTF.

This clonotype was observed a few times. V and J are TRBV6-1 and TRBJ1-5; D gene unclear. Trimming pared 1 base from V and 0 bases from J, leaving 10 bases between. Germline V gene sequence: CDR1 MNHNS, CDR2 SASEGT. The CDR3 spans 16 residues. The CDR3 bases are TGTGCCAGCAGTGAAGAAGGACGGTATAGCAATCAGCCCCAGCATTTT. Protein product: CASSEEGRYSNQPQHF.

This clonotype has at least ten counts. V gene TRBV4-1 combines with J gene TRBJ2-3; D remains ambiguous. The V end lost 1 base, the J end lost 4 bases, and 12 bases lay between the germline ends. The germline gives CDR1 MGHRA, CDR2 YSYEKL. The CDR3 sequence is 15 residues long. CDR3 coding DNA: TGCGCCAGCAGCCAAGCGGCTCAGCGACCAGATACGCAGTATTTT. Its protein is CASSQAAQRPDTQYF.

The J gene is TRBJ2-1, the V gene TRBV5-1, with 10 bases identical to TRBD1. Germline-derived CDR1 and CDR2 are SGHRS and YFSETQ. V shed 4 bases, J shed 4 bases, and the junction held 8 bases outside the gene matches. This CDR3 is 16 amino acids long. The CDR3 protein is CASSKGGTGEYNEQFF. The CDR3 coding sequence is TGCGCCAGCAGCAAGGGGGGGACAGGGGAATACAATGAGCAGTTCTTC. The variable domain in full, with the rest retrieved from reference TRBV5-1 and TRBJ2-1, is KAGVTQTPRYLIKTRGQQVTLSCSPISGHRSVSWYQQTPGQGLQFLFEYFSETQRNKGNFPGRFSGRQFSNSRSEMNVSTLELGDSALYLCASSKGGTGEYNEQFFGPGTRLTVL.

J is TRBJ2-7 and V is TRBV6-5; D assignment may be TRBD1 or TRBD2 (5 bases each). The CDR3 sequence is 11 residues long. CDR1 MNHEY and CDR2 SVGAGI come from the germline V gene. Written as DNA, the CDR3 is TGTGCCAGCAGTTACGAGGGCAGGGTGCACGTC. Amino acids: CASSYEGRVHV.

This clonotype was seen more than once but under ten times. V usage is TRBV18 and J usage is TRBJ1-4; possible D gene TRBD1, 6 bases. V shed 3 bases and J shed 6 bases, with 11 bases lying between them. The CDR3 totals 14 residues. Per germline, CDR1 KGHSH and CDR2 LQKENI. The CDR3 bases are TGTGCCAGCTCACCCCCTTCAGGGGATGAAAAACTGTTTTTT. Translating gives CASSPPSGDEKLFF.

This clonotype turned up a few times. The gene calls are TRBV20-1 and TRBJ2-3, with a possible D match to TRBD2 (6 bases). The CDR3 totals 15 residues. Trimming removed 1 base from V and 3 bases from J, with 14 bases in between. Per the germline V gene, CDR1 is DFQATT and CDR2 is SNEGSKA (reference sequence). The CDR3 here is CSARASGERTDTQYF. CDR3 sequence (DNA): TGCAGTGCTAGAGCGTCGGGGGAGCGAACAGATACGCAGTATTTT.

This chain links TRBV4-1 with TRBJ2-5; 8 bases align to TRBD2. V was clipped by 4 bases and J by 1 base; unmatched bases: 5. This CDR3 region has 15 residues. The V gene's germline CDR1 is MGHRA and CDR2 YSYEKL. DNA of the CDR3: TGCGCCAGCAGCCGGCAGACTAGCGCCCAAGAGACCCAGTACTTC. This translates into CASSRQTSAQETQYF.

The chain recombines TRBV3-1 with TRBJ1-4, with TRBD1 identical over 7 bases. With 5 bases clipped from V and 0 bases from J, the junction kept 6 bases outside the gene matches. CDR1 and CDR2 from the germline V gene are LGHDT and YNNKEL (reference sequence). The CDR3 length is 16 residues. CDR3 sequence (DNA): TGTGCCAGCAGCATCGGGACAGAGCCAACTAATGAAAAACTGTTTTTT. This codes for CASSIGTEPTNEKLFF.

This clonotype came up a few times. The J gene is TRBJ2-1, the V gene TRBV24-1; TRBD1 matches 7 bases. The V gene end was trimmed by 3 bases and the J gene end by 10 bases; junction bases not matched to a gene: 17. CDR1 and CDR2 (germline): KGHDR, SFDVKD. The CDR3 contains 17 residues. In DNA, the CDR3 is TGTGCCACCAGTGATCCCGGGACAGAGGCTTCAATACGGGAGCAGTTCTTC. This codes for CATSDPGTEASIREQFF.

The chain employs TRBV24-1 and TRBJ2-2; possibly TRBD1 or TRBD2 for D (5 bases each). The ends were cut back, 4 bases at V and 5 bases at J, with 10 bases in the middle. Germline CDR1 is KGHDR and CDR2 is SFDVKD. The CDR3 has 14 residues. The CDR3 DNA reads TGTGCCACCAGTGAAGTGGGACGGACCGGGGAGCTGTTTTTT. Amino acid sequence: CATSEVGRTGELFF.

The chain has TRBV7-2 and TRBJ2-7; 7 bases agree with TRBD1. From germline, CDR1 is SGHTA and CDR2 FQGNSA. The J segment lost 6 bases and the V segment lost 5 bases, leaving 7 bases of the junction unmatched. The CDR3 totals 13 residues. CDR3 loop: CASSPQGWSEQYV. Here the CDR3 DNA reads TGTGCCAGCAGCCCACAGGGGTGGAGCGAGCAGTACGTC.

This clonotype was seen ten or more times. CDR3 region: CASKTSGYEQYF. CDR3 coding DNA: TGTGCCAGCAAGACTAGCGGCTACGAGCAGTACTTC. This sequence joins TRBV2 and TRBJ2-7; 9 bases are shared with TRBD2. Trimming cost V 7 bases and J 3 bases; bases outside gene matches: 1. The germline V gene has CDR1 SNHLY and CDR2 FYNNEI. This CDR3 contains 12 residues.

The V call is TRBV4-2, the J call TRBJ2-1; TRBD2 matches 9 bases. The trim removed 0 bases at V and 1 base at J, leaving 7 bases unmatched. Germline V lookup: CDR1 LGHNA, CDR2 YNFKEQ. The CDR3 spans 18 residues. Here the CDR3 reads CASSQEPSGTVSYNEQFF. The CDR3 DNA reads as TGTGCCAGCAGCCAAGAGCCTAGCGGGACCGTATCCTACAATGAGCAGTTCTTC.

This chain joins TRBV24-1 and TRBJ1-2; D uncertain. Germline V gene sequence: CDR1 KGHDR, CDR2 SFDVKD. The CDR3 has 13 amino acids. Trimming cost V 4 bases and J 2 bases, with 7 bases left between them. CDR3 in DNA: TGTGCCACCAGTGAAGTACAGAACTATGGCTACACCTTC. As protein: CATSEVQNYGYTF.

This clonotype was found a few times. V and J are TRBV2 and TRBJ2-1; no definite D call. Trimming removed 5 bases at V and 7 bases at J, with 6 bases between. Germline CDR1 reads SNHLY; CDR2 reads FYNNEI. The CDR3 is made up of 11 amino acids. CDR3 DNA: TGTGCCAGCAGTCCAGAGAATGAGCAGTTCTTC. Encoded protein: CASSPENEQFF.

This clonotype occurred a few times. The CDR3 region has the DNA TGCGCCAGCAGACGAGCGGGGGGCGGGATGGAAAAACTGTTTTTT. Its translation: CASRRAGGGMEKLFF. The chain recombines TRBV4-1 with TRBJ1-4, with D perhaps matching TRBD1 (6 bases). Trimming stripped 6 bases from V and 8 bases from J, with 19 bases between. The CDR3 totals 15 residues. Per the germline V gene, CDR1 is MGHRA and CDR2 is YSYEKL.

In this sample, this clonotype turned up a few times. The chain uses TRBV5-1 and TRBJ2-5, with 10 bases lining up with TRBD1. Per the germline V gene, CDR1 is SGHRS and CDR2 is YFSETQ. The CDR3 runs to 15 residues. Trimming removed 8 bases from V and 4 bases from J; junction bases left unmatched: 11. CDR3 nucleotides: TGCGCCAGTCACCGCCCTGACAGGGGGCGAGAGACCCAGTACTTC. Protein sequence: CASHRPDRGRETQYF.